This TCR beta chain came from a study of T cells in Graves' hyperthyroidism and ophthalmopathy. Whole-study findings and limits: Appearing also in blood were most of the thyroid clonotypes expanded above 0.001.

Using over 8.5 ml of fresh peripheral blood, PBMCs were prepared. This clonotype occurred a few times. Its antigen is not identified. Authors of the study amplified TCR beta CDR3 regions from RNA transcripts. HTBI primers were the set used in a first-round RT-PCR of the TCR CDR3. TCRdb fed the multiplex PCR reads into MiXCR, producing one record per CDR3 protein. The sample shows 460,000 or so distinct CDR3 sequences, roughly an eighth of them seen only once. The CDR3 covers 12 residues. Looked up from germline, CDR1 is GTSNPN and CDR2 is SVGIG (reference sequence). Between the trimmed V and J ends, which lost 6 bases and 7 bases, there was a span of 16 bases.

The sequenced sample was blood. V gene TRBV30 combines with J gene TRBJ2-7; D is perhaps TRBD2 (5 bases). The TCR comes from a woman aged 18-29 years with Graves' hyperthyroidism. The DNA of the CDR3 is TGTGCCTGTACGGGATCGAGGGTTGAGCAGTACTTC. Translation gives CACTGSRVEQYF.